The 27 T cell receptor beta chains below all came from one sample that was sequenced in a study of blood T cell repertoires in COVID-19. Assay used: immunoSEQ multiplex PCR; TCRdb lists only in-frame clones, some missing. The table lists around 250,000 clones, around 86% of them singletons. The sample taken for sequencing was peripheral blood. All receptors derive from a young man with active or convalescent COVID-19.

The chain joins TRBV6-5 to TRBJ2-2; 7 positions agree with TRBD2. The trim removed 6 bases at V and 0 bases at J, leaving 4 bases unmatched. CDR1 is MNHEY and CDR2 is SVGAGI in the germline V gene. The CDR3 runs 15 residues. CDR3 bases: TGTGCCAGCAGCGCCACTAGCGCGAACACCGGGGAGCTGTTTTTT. Translation: CASSATSANTGELFF.

This chain connects TRBV12-5 to TRBJ2-1; tentative D call: TRBD1 (6 bases). The length of the CDR3 is 12 residues. Germline V gene lookup returns CDR1 LGHNT and CDR2 FRNRAP. V was cut by 6 bases and J by 12 bases, with 15 bases left in between. The CDR3 region has the DNA TGTGCTAGTGGCCCCGAGGGGGTCGGGCAGTTCTTC. This translates into CASGPEGVGQFF.

V and J are TRBV7-2 and TRBJ2-5; the match to TRBD2 covers 8 bases. CDR1 and CDR2 from the germline V gene are SGHTA and FQGNSA. This CDR3 spans 15 amino acids. With V trimmed by 3 bases and J by 4 bases, 7 bases remained unmatched. CDR3 region: CASSFQAGEIETQYF. CDR3 DNA sequence: TGTGCCAGCAGCTTTCAAGCGGGAGAAATAGAGACCCAGTACTTC.

This clone appeared once. The gene calls are TRBV6-2 or TRBV6-3 and TRBJ1-1, with D possibly TRBD1 on 5 matching bases. The germline CDR1 and CDR2 sequences are MNHEY and SVGEGT. V was shortened by 2 bases and J by 5 bases, with 9 bases between the two germline ends. The CDR3 is 13 residues long. DNA of the CDR3: TGTGCCAGCAGTTACAAGGGGAAAACTGAAGCTTTCTTT. As protein: CASSYKGKTEAFF.

The chain links TRBV6-4 to TRBJ1-4; 9 positions agree with TRBD1. From germline, CDR1 is MRHNA and CDR2 SNTAGT. The length of the CDR3 is 14 residues. The V and J ends lost 9 bases and 8 bases, in that order; junction bases with no gene match: 10. The CDR3 protein is CASKGQGLREKLFF. The CDR3 DNA sequence: TGTGCCAGTAAGGGACAGGGCCTTAGGGAAAAACTGTTTTTT.

This chain connects TRBV21-1 to TRBJ2-7; the table's D call, TRBD2, was not checked against the DNA. TRBV21-1 is marked as a pseudogene. The CDR3 is made up of 14 amino acids. This chain's CDR3 is CASSKKRATCEQYF. In DNA form, the CDR3 reads TGTGCCAGCAGCAAAAAGAGGGCAACCTGCGAGCAGTACTTC.

J is TRBJ2-7 and V is TRBV24-1; D is unclear. The CDR3 runs to 12 residues. The V end lost 9 bases, the J end lost 3 bases, and 11 bases lay between the germline ends. Germline V CDR1 and CDR2: KGHDR, SFDVKD. The CDR3 DNA reads TGTGCCACCGGAGACGGAAACTACGAGCAGTACTTC. It specifies CATGDGNYEQYF.

This rearrangement joins TRBV3-1 (or the pseudogene TRBV3-2) to TRBJ2-3; 11 bases are a match to TRBD2. Germline values: CDR1 LGHDT, CDR2 YNNKEL (reference sequence). This CDR3 comprises 16 residues. With V trimmed by 4 bases and J by 2 bases, 5 bases remained unmatched. CDR3 DNA: TGTGCCAGCAGCCCACTAGCGGGAGAATCCACAGATACGCAGTATTTT. It encodes CASSPLAGESTDTQYF.

This chain uses TRBV2 with TRBJ2-1, with 16 bases identical to TRBD2. The CDR3 is 17 residues long. In germline, CDR1 is SNHLY, CDR2 FYNNEI. The V segment lost 6 bases and the J segment 5 bases; nucleotides outside the gene matches: 7. DNA of the CDR3: TGTGCCAGCAGGACCGGGACTAGCGGGGGGGGAAACAATGAGCAGTTCTTC. Translated: CASRTGTSGGGNNEQFF. The full variable domain, with the rest looked up from reference TRBV2 and TRBJ2-1, is EPEVTQTPSHQVTQMGQEVILRCVPISNHLYFYWYRQILGQKVEFLVSFYNNEISEKSEIFDDQFSVERPDGSNFTLKIRSTKLEDSAMYFCASRTGTSGGGNNEQFFGPGTRLTVL.

Comment on this clone: Given a much more abundant clone one base away, this may be a read error. The same CDR3 can be traced to other DNA sequences in this sample. The rearrangement uses TRBV28 and TRBJ2-7, with 8 bases lining up with TRBD2. The CDR3 spans 15 residues. Germline V CDR1 and CDR2: MDHEN, SYDVKM. V shed 4 bases and J 4 bases; nucleotides not matched to a gene: 9. CDR3 residues: CASSSLSGSLYEQYF. CDR3 nucleotides: TGTGCCAGCAGTTCCCTGAGCGGGAGTCTATACGAGCAGTACTTC. The full variable domain, in which reference TRBV28 and TRBJ2-7 provide the parts outside the CDR3, is DVKVTQSSRYLVKRTGEKVFLECVQDMDHENMFWYRQDPGLGLRLIYFSYDVKMKEKGDIPEGYSVSREKKERFSLILESASTNQTSMYLCASSSLSGSLYEQYFGPGTRLTVT.

V is TRBV30 and J is TRBJ1-1; D remains unclear. Germline lookup yields CDR1 GTSNPN and CDR2 SVGIG (reference sequence). Between the trimmed V and J ends, which lost 1 base and 2 bases, there was a span of 11 bases. This CDR3 is built from 14 residues. CDR3 sequence reads: CAWSGGLINTEAFF. The CDR3 nucleotides read TGTGCCTGGAGTGGCGGGTTGATCAACACTGAAGCTTTCTTT.

The chain has TRBV5-4 and TRBJ1-1; D ambiguous. V gave up 2 bases and J gave up 2 bases, with 10 bases separating them. This CDR3 region has 14 residues. The germline gives CDR1 SGHNT, CDR2 YYREEE (reference sequence). CDR3: CASSFSGGNTEAFF. The CDR3 DNA reads as TGTGCCAGCAGCTTTTCCGGCGGAAACACTGAAGCTTTCTTT.

This chain links TRBV7-2 with TRBJ2-5; D is perhaps TRBD1 (5 bases). Per the germline V gene, CDR1 is SGHTA and CDR2 is FQGNSA. Trimming left V 4 bases short and J 3 bases short, with 12 bases between. This CDR3 has 14 residues. The CDR3 is CASSSYRWEETQYF. As DNA, the CDR3 is TGTGCCAGCAGCTCCTACAGGTGGGAAGAGACCCAGTACTTC.

This chain uses TRBV10-1 with TRBJ2-3; tentatively, D is TRBD2 (5 bases). This CDR3 has 13 residues. The V end was cut by 11 bases, the J end by 6 bases, with 18 bases between. Germline CDR1 WNHNN, CDR2 SYGVQD (reference sequence). As DNA, the CDR3 is TGCGCCCGTCAATGGGGAGCTGGGGATACGCAGTATTTT. Its protein product is CARQWGAGDTQYF.

This clone was observed once. The V and J genes are TRBV12-3 or TRBV12-4 and TRBJ1-6; perhaps TRBD1 as D (6 bases). The CDR3 loop spans 13 amino acids. V dropped 7 bases and J dropped 10 bases, with 14 bases sitting between them. The CDR3 spells CASNKRGGSPLHF. The CDR3 DNA reads as TGTGCCAGCAACAAAAGGGGGGGGTCACCCCTCCACTTT.

The chain uses TRBV28 and TRBJ2-3; 8 bases line up with TRBD2. This CDR3 spans 19 amino acids. CDR1 and CDR2 (germline): MDHEN, SYDVKM. The junction had 17 bases not matched to a gene; V was cut back by 6 bases and J by 0 bases. CDR3 protein: CASRPSSGTRGESTDTQYF. The CDR3 DNA sequence: TGTGCCAGCAGGCCGAGTTCCGGGACTAGGGGTGAGAGCACAGATACGCAGTATTTT.

This clone has only one observation. The rearrangement uses TRBV15 and TRBJ1-4; 7 bases are a match to TRBD1. With 1 base clipped from V and 2 bases from J, the junction kept 4 bases outside the gene matches. Germline V CDR1 and CDR2: LNHNV, YYDKDF (reference sequence). The CDR3 is 16 amino acids. CDR3 DNA sequence: TGTGCCACCAGCAGAGGAGGGACAGACACTAATGAAAAACTGTTTTTT. It codes for CATSRGGTDTNEKLFF.

In regard to this clone: The junction departs from germline at one end; a sequencing error may be responsible. V and J are TRBV7-7 and TRBJ2-1; TRBD2 matches 9 bases. The germline V gene encodes CDR1 SSHAT and CDR2 FNYEAQ (reference sequence). CDR3 length equals 16 residues. Here the CDR3 reads CASSLEVTSGYNEQFF. DNA of the CDR3: TGTGCTAGCAGCTTAGAAGTGACTAGCGGTTACAATGAGCAGTTCTTC.

This rearrangement joins TRBV11-3 to TRBJ2-5; the match to TRBD2 covers 8 bases. The CDR3 is 15 amino acids. CDR1 and CDR2 from the germline V gene are SGHNT and YENEEA. The J segment lost 5 bases and the V segment lost 1 base, leaving 6 bases of the junction unmatched. The CDR3 DNA sequence: TGTGCCAGCAGCTTAGGCCGGGAGGGCCGGGAGACCCAGTACTTC. The encoded protein is CASSLGREGRETQYF.

The chain recombines TRBV6-1 with TRBJ1-2; no reliable D call. The CDR3 has 13 residues. Per germline, CDR1 MNHNS and CDR2 SASEGT. Trimming took 1 base from V and 7 from J, leaving 10 bases between them. The chain's CDR3 is CASSEVEGGGYTF. Here the CDR3 DNA reads TGTGCCAGCAGTGAAGTCGAGGGAGGTGGCTACACCTTC.

The chain joins TRBV5-1 to TRBJ2-2; D is unclear. V lost 4 bases and J lost 4, with 8 bases in between. This CDR3 is built from 13 residues. CDR1 and CDR2 from the germline V gene are SGHRS and YFSETQ. CDR3 DNA sequence: TGCGCCAGCAGCGTGGTAGTCACCGGGGAGCTGTTTTTT. It specifies CASSVVVTGELFF.

The chain combines TRBV7-3 with TRBJ2-3; the match to TRBD2 covers 8 bases. V trimming: 1 base; J trimming: 5 bases; junction bases outside the gene matches: 8. The CDR3 covers 16 residues. Germline CDR1 reads SGHTA; CDR2 reads FQGTGA. CDR3 loop: CASSLMSGGAGDTQYF. DNA for the CDR3: TGTGCCAGCAGCTTAATGTCGGGAGGGGCCGGAGATACGCAGTATTTT. Complete variable domain (other parts from reference TRBV7-3 and TRBJ2-3): GAGVSQTPSNKVTEKGKYVELRCDPISGHTALYWYRQSLGQGPEFLIYFQGTGAADDSGLPNDRFFAVRPEGSVSTLKIQRTERGDSAVYLCASSLMSGGAGDTQYFGPGTRLTVL.

This clone was recorded only once. The CDR3 sequence: CASSFRADTEAFF. As DNA, the CDR3 is TGTGCCAGCAGTTTCAGGGCGGACACTGAAGCTTTCTTT. V gene TRBV12-3 or TRBV12-4 combines with J gene TRBJ1-1; D is perhaps TRBD1 (5 bases). V was trimmed by 3 bases and J by 3 bases, leaving 8 bases between them. This CDR3 has 13 amino acids.

This clone has a single count. The chain combines TRBV28 with TRBJ2-7; 10 bases map to TRBD1. Trimming took 5 bases from V and 4 from J; bases not matched to a gene: 11. This CDR3 is 16 amino acids long. Germline V lookup: CDR1 MDHEN, CDR2 SYDVKM. The CDR3 here is CASSRIRQGARYEQYF. The CDR3 bases are TGTGCCAGCAGTCGCATTAGACAGGGGGCGCGGTACGAGCAGTACTTC.

This chain joins TRBV16 and TRBJ2-5, with D hard to call. Germline CDR1 is KGHSY and CDR2 is FQNENV. The CDR3 runs 11 residues. Trimming pared 4 bases from V and 5 bases from J, leaving 5 bases between. CDR3 amino acids: CASSPLETQYF. In DNA, the CDR3 is TGTGCCAGCAGCCCCTTGGAGACCCAGTACTTC.

Only one count was recorded for this clone. The chain joins TRBV3-1 (or the pseudogene TRBV3-2) to TRBJ2-3, with TRBD1 as a possible D gene (6 bases). The V gene lost 6 bases and the J gene lost 5 bases, with 15 bases spanning the gap. CDR1 is LGHDT and CDR2 is YNNKEL in the germline V gene (reference sequence). The CDR3 is made up of 14 amino acids. In DNA form, the CDR3 reads TGTGCCAGCAGTCGACAGGCCTCCAGAGATACGCAGTATTTT. It specifies CASSRQASRDTQYF.

This chain connects TRBV5-6 to TRBJ2-6; 7 positions match TRBD1. The germline V gene encodes CDR1 SGHDT and CDR2 YYEEEE. After removal of 2 bases from V and 1 base from J, the junction contained 9 bases not matched to a gene. The CDR3 length is 18 residues. The chain's CDR3 is CASSLGRQGVSGANVLTF. The DNA for the CDR3 is TGTGCCAGCAGCTTAGGTCGTCAGGGGGTTTCTGGGGCCAACGTCCTGACTTTC.